This T cell receptor (beta chain) was recorded in a study of blood T cells in healthy people across ages. The authors ran a second PCR of about 6 to 11 cycles using a sample-barcoded 5' primer and a J-beta primer mix. Each cDNA molecule carried a tag from a template-switch adaptor that contained 12 random nucleotides. TCRdb reprocessed the 5' RACE reads with MiXCR, giving one entry per CDR3 protein. This sample has approximately 1,100,000 distinct CDR3 sequences; 45% occur once, and the top ten carry over 15%. Germline CDR1 is MDHEN and CDR2 is SYDVKM. This CDR3 spans 16 amino acids. Comment on this clonotype: What it binds is not known.

At least 6.5 million PBMCs were isolated per sample. Findings and limits, study-wide: Bulk PBMC profiling left naive and antigen-experienced comparisons inconclusive. Diversity estimated from one million T cells was considered an underestimate.

What was sequenced was blood. The chain has TRBV28 and TRBJ2-7; 13 bases match TRBD2. The DNA end is a closer match to TRBJ2-5, so the J assignment may be wrong. This TCR was recovered from a woman aged 55-69 years in good health. The CDR3 sequence is CASSSPGLAGRETQYF. CDR3 DNA sequence: TGTGCCAGCAGTTCCCCGGGACTAGCGGGAAGAGAGACCCAGTACTTC.